These 26 T cell receptor beta chains were all obtained from the same sample, sequenced in a study of T-cell memory formation after mild COVID-19. TCRdb redid the calling of the 5' RACE reads with MiXCR, one entry per CDR3 protein. The sample records about 430,000 distinct CDR3 sequences, approximately 24% being singletons. The sequenced sample consisted of PBMCs or a T cell subset sorted from them (not recorded which). Source of these receptors: an adult woman who had mild COVID-19 (a few samples of this study predate the infection). Cell type and time point are not known.

This clonotype was recorded only once. The chain combines TRBV27 with TRBJ1-2; D gene ambiguous. Trimming cost V 7 bases and J 5 bases, with 20 bases left between them. The CDR3 totals 15 residues. Germline V gene sequence: CDR1 MNHEY, CDR2 SMNVEV (reference sequence). For the CDR3, the DNA is TGTGCCAGCACCCATCAAAACCAGGCCGGTTATGGCTACACCTTC. Protein product: CASTHQNQAGYGYTF.

The chain couples TRBV5-1 to TRBJ2-1; perhaps D is TRBD1 or TRBD2 (5 bases each). This CDR3 region has 18 residues. The V gene lost 1 base and the J gene lost 6 bases, with 23 bases spanning the gap. Germline assignment: CDR1 SGHRS and CDR2 YFSETQ. CDR3 in amino acids: CASSLLGDQGVSTNEQFF. The CDR3 DNA follows: TGCGCCAGCAGCTTGCTCGGGGACCAAGGGGTTTCCACCAATGAGCAGTTCTTC. The whole variable domain, remainder taken from reference TRBV5-1 and TRBJ2-1, is KAGVTQTPRYLIKTRGQQVTLSCSPISGHRSVSWYQQTPGQGLQFLFEYFSETQRNKGNFPGRFSGRQFSNSRSEMNVSTLELGDSALYLCASSLLGDQGVSTNEQFFGPGTRLTVL.

This clonotype was picked up a small number of times. The chain uses TRBV7-9 and TRBJ2-2, with 7 bases identical to TRBD1. Trimming cost V 6 bases and J 2 bases; bases outside gene matches: 9. The germline CDR1 and CDR2 sequences are SEHNR and FQNEAQ (reference sequence). This CDR3 is built from 16 residues. CDR3 bases: TGTGCCAGCAGTTCACCGGGACAGCAAAACACCGGGGAGCTGTTTTTT. This translates into CASSSPGQQNTGELFF. The variable domain in full, with the rest retrieved from reference TRBV7-9 and TRBJ2-2, is DTGVSQNPRHKITKRGQNVTFRCDPISEHNRLYWYRQTLGQGPEFLTYFQNEAQLEKSRLLSDRFSAERPKGSFSTLEIQRTEQGDSAMYLCASSSPGQQNTGELFFGEGSRLTVL.

This clonotype was seen a handful of times. The V and J genes are TRBV7-3 and TRBJ2-5; the D is unclear. CDR3 length: 14 amino acids. V lost 0 bases and J lost 2, with 7 bases in between. Looked up from germline, CDR1 is SGHTA and CDR2 is FQGTGA. This chain's CDR3 is CASSLTGSQETQYF. The CDR3 nucleotides are TGTGCCAGCAGCTTAACTGGCAGTCAAGAGACCCAGTACTTC. The whole variable domain, remainder taken from reference TRBV7-3 and TRBJ2-5, is GAGVSQTPSNKVTEKGKYVELRCDPISGHTALYWYRQSLGQGPEFLIYFQGTGAADDSGLPNDRFFAVRPEGSVSTLKIQRTERGDSAVYLCASSLTGSQETQYFGPGTRLLVL.

The table lists this clonotype with a few counts. V is TRBV19 and J is TRBJ2-1; 10 bases fit TRBD2. The CDR3 sequence is 15 residues long. Looked up from germline, CDR1 is LNHDA and CDR2 is SQIVND (reference sequence). Trimming cost V 3 bases and J 7 bases; bases outside gene matches: 6. In DNA form, the CDR3 reads TGTGCCAGTAGTATTAAGCGGGGGGGCACAAATGAGCAGTTCTTC. Residues: CASSIKRGGTNEQFF.

This chain joins TRBV11-2 and TRBJ2-7; 9 bases fit TRBD2. With V trimmed by 2 bases and J by 6 bases, 5 bases remained unmatched. This CDR3 region has 14 residues. Germline V lookup: CDR1 SGHAT, CDR2 FQNNGV. The CDR3 loop reads CASSLQRGASEQYF. Here the CDR3 DNA reads TGTGCCAGCAGCTTACAGCGGGGGGCCTCCGAGCAGTACTTC.

This chain connects TRBV7-9 to TRBJ1-2; no reliable D call. Germline V lookup: CDR1 SEHNR, CDR2 FQNEAQ (reference sequence). V lost 5 bases and J lost 4, with 14 bases in between. This CDR3 has 14 residues. Written as DNA, the CDR3 is TGTGCCAGCAGCCCGGCGATACGGGGCTATGGCTACACCTTC. As protein: CASSPAIRGYGYTF.

The rearrangement uses TRBV20-1 and TRBJ2-5; D possibly corresponds to TRBD1 (5 bases). The CDR3 runs to 14 residues. Germline values: CDR1 DFQATT, CDR2 SNEGSKA (reference sequence). The V end lost 0 bases, the J end lost 1 base, and 9 bases lay between the germline ends. CDR3 DNA: TGCAGTGCTAGAGACAGGGCACCCCAAGAGACCCAGTACTTC. Its protein is CSARDRAPQETQYF.

The rearrangement uses TRBV7-8 and TRBJ2-5; 12 bases are shared with TRBD2. Trimming at V came to 5 bases and at J to 5 bases, leaving 18 bases not matched to a gene. The germline gives CDR1 SGHVS, CDR2 FQNEAQ. The CDR3 consists of 19 residues. CDR3 amino acids: CASSPSRLAGEVWAETQYF. CDR3 sequence (DNA): TGTGCCAGCAGCCCCTCTCGACTAGCGGGAGAGGTCTGGGCGGAGACCCAGTACTTC.

The rearrangement uses TRBV6-5 and TRBJ2-1; D remains ambiguous. This CDR3 is 14 amino acids long. CDR1 is MNHEY, CDR2 SVGAGI, per germline. V was clipped by 0 bases and J by 8 bases, with 11 bases between them. This CDR3 is CASSYSGSLDEQFF. DNA for the CDR3: TGTGCCAGCAGTTACTCGGGGTCACTCGATGAGCAGTTCTTC.

This clonotype was found a few times. V and J are TRBV7-9 and TRBJ2-7; 8 bases agree with TRBD1. This CDR3 region has 18 residues. Trimming cost V 0 bases and J 0 bases; bases outside gene matches: 10. The germline CDR1 and CDR2 sequences are SEHNR and FQNEAQ (reference sequence). The CDR3 bases are TGTGCCAGCAGCTTAGCAGGGACAGGTCCCCCTTCCTCCTACGAGCAGTACTTC. Amino acid sequence: CASSLAGTGPPSSYEQYF.

V usage is TRBV5-4 and J usage is TRBJ2-3; 9 bases are a match to TRBD2. The V and J ends lost 1 base and 3 bases, in that order; junction bases with no gene match: 3. The germline gives CDR1 SGHNT, CDR2 YYREEE (reference sequence). This CDR3 region has 15 residues. The CDR3 protein is CASSLSGGWTDTQYF. CDR3 DNA: TGTGCCAGCAGCTTGAGCGGGGGGTGGACAGATACGCAGTATTTT.

The rearrangement joins TRBV20-1 to TRBJ2-7; 7 nucleotides line up with TRBD1. Looked up from germline, CDR1 is DFQATT and CDR2 is SNEGSKA (reference sequence). Trimming took 0 bases from V and 2 from J; bases not matched to a gene: 7. The CDR3 extends over 15 amino acids. The DNA of the CDR3 is TGCAGTGCTAGAGACCGACAGGGATTAACCTACGAGCAGTACTTC. This codes for CSARDRQGLTYEQYF.

This clonotype was counted between two and nine times. Written as DNA, the CDR3 is TGCAGTGCTAGCGGGACTAGCGAAAACAATGAGCAGTTCTTC. Residues: CSASGTSENNEQFF. V and J are TRBV20-1 and TRBJ2-1; the match to TRBD2 covers 10 bases. The V gene end was trimmed by 3 bases and the J gene end by 5 bases; junction bases not matched to a gene: 4. Germline loops: CDR1 DFQATT, CDR2 SNEGSKA (reference sequence). The CDR3 is made up of 14 amino acids.

This clonotype has only one observation. V and J are TRBV5-8 and TRBJ1-6; D is unclear. V lost 4 bases and J 9 bases, leaving 14 bases between the germline ends. CDR3 length: 14 residues. Germline CDR1 is SGHTS and CDR2 is YDEGEE. Here the CDR3 DNA reads TGTGCCAGCAGCCTTGCGTCCAGGACTTCACCCCTCCACTTT. Protein: CASSLASRTSPLHF.

In this sample, this clonotype turned up a few times. This chain joins TRBV5-1 and TRBJ2-7; 10 bases align to TRBD1. Germline V CDR1 and CDR2: SGHRS, YFSETQ. Trimming at V came to 6 bases and at J to 3 bases, leaving 18 bases not matched to a gene. The CDR3 is 18 residues long. In DNA, the CDR3 is TGCGCCAGCACCCGTTCCGGGACAGGGGCCCAAAAGTACTACGAGCAGTACTTC. Translation: CASTRSGTGAQKYYEQYF. The whole variable domain, remainder taken from reference TRBV5-1 and TRBJ2-7, is KAGVTQTPRYLIKTRGQQVTLSCSPISGHRSVSWYQQTPGQGLQFLFEYFSETQRNKGNFPGRFSGRQFSNSRSEMNVSTLELGDSALYLCASTRSGTGAQKYYEQYFGPGTRLTVT.

This clonotype was seen ten or more times. This chain connects TRBV7-2 to TRBJ1-2; 12 bases fit TRBD1. V lost 5 bases, J lost 6 bases, and 1 base stayed unmatched. In germline, CDR1 is SGHTA, CDR2 FQGNSA. The CDR3 has 13 residues. The chain's CDR3 is CASSRDRGHGYTF. The CDR3 nucleotides are TGTGCCAGCAGCCGGGACAGGGGGCATGGCTACACCTTC.

The rearrangement joins TRBV10-3 to TRBJ1-2, with TRBD1 matching over 7 bases. This CDR3 region has 13 residues. The germline V gene has CDR1 ENHRY and CDR2 SYGVKD. The J segment lost 2 bases and the V segment lost 10 bases, leaving 7 bases of the junction unmatched. The CDR3 protein is CATTGQRNYGYTF. The CDR3 DNA reads TGTGCCACTACGGGACAGCGCAACTATGGCTACACCTTC.

The chain recombines TRBV18 with TRBJ1-4; D not resolved. V lost 0 bases and J lost 2, with 4 bases in between. The CDR3 runs to 14 residues. Germline V CDR1 and CDR2: KGHSH, LQKENI. The CDR3 here is CASSPPNTNEKLFF. The CDR3 DNA is TGTGCCAGCTCACCACCGAACACTAATGAAAAACTGTTTTTT.

The rearrangement joins TRBV11-2 to TRBJ2-1; D might be TRBD2 (5 bases). Trimming stripped 5 bases from V and 0 bases from J, with 17 bases between. The CDR3 consists of 17 residues. The germline gives CDR1 SGHAT, CDR2 FQNNGV. CDR3 residues: CASSSVFGGSSYNEQFF. In nucleotides, the CDR3 is TGTGCCAGCAGCAGTGTTTTTGGTGGGAGCTCCTACAATGAGCAGTTCTTC.

The chain couples TRBV29-1 to TRBJ2-7; D gene unclear. Trimming shortened V by 5 bases and J by 2 bases, and 13 bases separated the two germline ends. This CDR3 is built from 13 residues. CDR1 is SQVTM and CDR2 is ANQGSEA in the germline V gene. This CDR3 reads CSVRMQNAYEQYF. The DNA of the CDR3 is TGCAGCGTTCGGATGCAAAATGCCTACGAGCAGTACTTC.

The chain is built from TRBV6-2 or TRBV6-3 and TRBJ2-1; D unresolved. Germline CDR1 MNHEY, CDR2 SVGEGT. The CDR3 spans 11 residues. The ends were cut back, 5 bases at V and 3 bases at J, with 2 bases in the middle. CDR3 protein: CASSNYNEQFF. The CDR3, as DNA: TGTGCCAGCAGTAACTACAATGAGCAGTTCTTC.

The rearrangement joins TRBV7-2 to TRBJ1-2; D is unresolved. The length of the CDR3 is 14 residues. The V end lost 0 bases, the J end lost 4 bases, and 9 bases lay between the germline ends. Germline values: CDR1 SGHTA, CDR2 FQGNSA. CDR3 sequence: CASSLAAGGYGYTF. The CDR3 DNA follows: TGTGCCAGCAGCTTAGCTGCGGGAGGCTATGGCTACACCTTC.

A few counts support this clonotype. The CDR3 here is CASSLWGTGDMNTEAFF. CDR3 nucleotides: TGTGCCAGCAGCTTATGGGGGACAGGGGATATGAACACTGAAGCTTTCTTT. J is TRBJ1-1 and V is TRBV11-3; 10 bases agree with TRBD1. CDR1 is SGHNT, CDR2 YENEEA, per germline. CDR3 length: 17 amino acids. V was pared by 2 bases and J by 0 bases, with 6 bases of the junction left unmatched.

The V and J genes are TRBV20-1 and TRBJ2-5, with 7 bases identical to TRBD1. The germline CDR1 and CDR2 sequences are DFQATT and SNEGSKA (reference sequence). The ends lost 3 bases at V and 4 bases at J; junction bases unmatched: 14. This CDR3 spans 16 amino acids. CDR3 DNA sequence: TGCAGTGCTAGGAGTGGGACAGTACTAAGTGGAGAGACCCAGTACTTC. Translating gives CSARSGTVLSGETQYF.

This sequence joins TRBV24-1 and TRBJ2-3; D is unclear. There are 15 residues in the CDR3. The V end was cut by 0 bases, the J end by 4 bases, with 10 bases between. In germline, CDR1 is KGHDR, CDR2 SFDVKD. CDR3: CATSDLPGSADTQYF. CDR3 DNA sequence: TGTGCCACCAGTGATTTGCCTGGAAGCGCAGATACGCAGTATTTT.